In this sample, the clone carrying this TCR beta chain turned up a few times. This sample stems from a study of blood T cell repertoires in COVID-19. Across the whole study: The origin of the acute and convalescent COVID-19 samples was the United States, Italy and Spain. T cells, B-cell-depleted T cells, or PBMCs provided the cDNA or gDNA that served as material.

In the study's own analysis: Researchers report that nucleated cell counts were estimated from reference gene primer amplification. Only in-frame clones appear in the TCRdb table, and some are missing; sequencing was by immunoSEQ multiplex PCR. That table is the source of V, J and clone size, and D and trimming were worked out from the DNA. The sample shows some 80,000 clones, roughly 90% of them seen only once. The CDR3 spans 15 residues. V lost 0 bases to trimming and J lost 5 bases; unmatched junction nucleotides: 4. Germline V CDR1 and CDR2: SGDLS, YYNGEE. The sample taken for sequencing was peripheral blood. The V call is TRBV9, the J call TRBJ2-3, with 9 bases identical to TRBD2. The sequence was collected from a woman aged 45-65 years with active or convalescent COVID-19. The CDR3 nucleotides are TGTGCCAGCAGCGTAGAAGCGGGGGGCGGAGATACGCAGTATTTT. It codes for CASSVEAGGGDTQYF.